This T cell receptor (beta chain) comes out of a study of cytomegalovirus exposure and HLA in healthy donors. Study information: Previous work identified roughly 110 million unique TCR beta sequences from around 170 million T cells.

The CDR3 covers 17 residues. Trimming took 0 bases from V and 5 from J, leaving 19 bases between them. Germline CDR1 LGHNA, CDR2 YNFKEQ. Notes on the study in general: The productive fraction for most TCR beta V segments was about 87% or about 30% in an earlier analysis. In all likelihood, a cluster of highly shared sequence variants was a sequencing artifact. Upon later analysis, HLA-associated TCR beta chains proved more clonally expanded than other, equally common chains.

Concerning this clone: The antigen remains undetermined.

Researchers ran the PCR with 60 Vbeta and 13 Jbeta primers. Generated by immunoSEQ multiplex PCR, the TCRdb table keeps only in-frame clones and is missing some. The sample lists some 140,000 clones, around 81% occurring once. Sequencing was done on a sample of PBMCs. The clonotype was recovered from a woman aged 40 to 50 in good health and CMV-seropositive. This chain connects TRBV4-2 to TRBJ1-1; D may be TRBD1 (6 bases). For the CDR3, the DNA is TGTGCCAGCAGCCAAGAGTTGATCGGGGGGGCTGATACTGAAGCTTTCTTT. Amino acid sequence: CASSQELIGGADTEAFF.